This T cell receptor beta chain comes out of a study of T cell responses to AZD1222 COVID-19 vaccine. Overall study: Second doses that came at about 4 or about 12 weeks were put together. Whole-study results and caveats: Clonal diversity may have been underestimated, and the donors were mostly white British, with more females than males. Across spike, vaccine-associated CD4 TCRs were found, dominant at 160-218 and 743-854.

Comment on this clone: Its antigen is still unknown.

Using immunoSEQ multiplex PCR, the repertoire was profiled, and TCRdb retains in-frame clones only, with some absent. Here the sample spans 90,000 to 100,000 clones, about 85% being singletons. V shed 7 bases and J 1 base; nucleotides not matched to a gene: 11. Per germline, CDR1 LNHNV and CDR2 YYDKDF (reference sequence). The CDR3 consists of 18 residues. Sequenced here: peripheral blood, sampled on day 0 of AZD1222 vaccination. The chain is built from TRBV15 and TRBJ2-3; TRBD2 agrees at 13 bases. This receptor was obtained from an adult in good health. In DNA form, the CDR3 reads TGTGCCACCAAGGGACTAGCGGGGTCCCCGGGAGGCACAGATACGCAGTATTTT. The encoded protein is CATKGLAGSPGGTDTQYF.